The T cell receptor (beta chain) under discussion was sequenced for a study of shared clonotypes between healthy human individuals. Whole-study results and caveats: Naive subsets tended to show greater estimated richness than memory subsets.

V trimming: 5 bases; J trimming: 7 bases; junction bases outside the gene matches: 9. The CDR3 is 16 residues long. Germline V gene sequence: CDR1 MNHEY, CDR2 SMNVEV (reference sequence). CD45RO-negative, CCR7-selected cells formed the naive CD8 fraction, which excluded terminally differentiated effector memory CD45RA+ cells. Details on this clone: Its target is unknown.

Sequencing was performed with immunoSEQ multiplex PCR; in TCRdb, only in-frame clones are kept and a portion is missing. Found here are some 2 million clones, approximately 94% of them singletons; the top ten hold under 1.5%. The genes are TRBV27 and TRBJ2-2; 11 positions agree with TRBD2. This sequence originates from a man aged 18 to 30 in good health. Material: naive CD8+ T cells sorted from blood. As DNA, the CDR3 is TGTGCCAGCAGTATCCTAGCGGGAGGTGTTGGCGGGGAGCTGTTTTTT. This sequence encodes CASSILAGGVGGELFF.